The following is a T cell receptor (beta chain) sequence with its context. This clonotype was seen a handful of times. Its antigen specificity is not known. Nothing much larger sits one base from this clone, and base qualities are not available. The data are from a study of post-analysis software for immune sequencing data (dated by TCRdb to the mid-2010s). Regarding the complete study: The recorded disease courses included relapsing-remitting, secondary progressive and progressive-relapsing multiple sclerosis, and some patients had no subtype annotation. The patient repertoires were set against roughly eleven previously published healthy control repertoires from donors whose ages ranged from about 6 to 26 years. A subset of samples was prepared in parallel using single-end sample barcoding, then pooled and co-amplified after Illumina adapter ligation.

What the study reported, not specific to this receptor: Normalized Chao1 diversity was significantly lower in multiple sclerosis patients than controls, suggesting substantial peripheral T-cell clonal expansion. Strong co-clustering of samples prepared in the same batch was shown by direct clustering with F measure, prompting a batch-effect correction. The multiple sclerosis patient group was slightly younger than the control group. Patients showed significantly higher frequencies than controls for about 5 TRBV segments, among them TRBV5-6, TRBV5-1 and TRBV20-1.

To demonstrate the VDJtools post-analysis software, the study profiled TCR beta repertoires from the peripheral blood of about 13 young patients with multiple sclerosis. The patients with multiple sclerosis were children and adolescents between about 6 and 15 years of age. Library method: PCR. This sample was sequenced with an Illumina HiSeq 2500. Unique molecular identifiers were incorporated into TCR beta cDNA libraries to reduce PCR and sequencing biases. Roughly 500,000 cDNA molecules were obtained for every 1 to 10 million input T cells, so each molecule roughly corresponded to one T cell. The patient libraries were prepared and sequenced using the same protocol as the earlier healthy control dataset. Samples belonging to the same batch were prepared together, multiplexed and sequenced on a shared HiSeq lane. Under the source paper's analysis protocol: Raw barcoded reads were processed with MIGEC, and single-read molecular identifier groups were discarded before consensus assembly and CDR3 extraction. Clonotype tables were post-analysed with VDJtools, and diversity was normalized by down-sampling all datasets to the smallest sample size. To correct batch-related cross-sample contamination, repertoire overlap clustering matched CDR3 amino acid sequences but not nucleotide sequences. TCRdb ran its own pipeline on the public reads, namely fastp trimming at Q25 and MiXCR clone calling, and kept in-frame beta chains. All rows with the same CDR3 protein become a single entry with the most common DNA and genes. TCRdb's processing, not the authors' own work, is the source of the V and J calls. The sample profile shows roughly 600,000 distinct CDR3 sequences; 40% to 50% of them were found once. Roughly 1.7% of the sample is in the top ten clones.

Including cysteine and phenylalanine, the CDR3 has 15 amino acids. Only CDR3 DNA is held: 45 bases, read in frame from base 1. The germline V gene (reference sequence) provides CDR1 MNHEY and CDR2 SMNVEV. V gives up 8 bases and J gives up 2 bases, and the segment between their germline ends measures 16 bases. This TCR was recovered from a girl aged 5-17 years with multiple sclerosis. Sequencing was carried out using blood. The sequence is built from TRBV27 and TRBJ2-1, and TRBD2 may be the D gene, going by 6 matching bases. For the CDR3, the sequence is CASGKPGAAYNEQFF. The DNA reads as follows: TGTGCCAGCGGAAAACCGGGAGCAGCCTACAATGAGCAGTTCTTC.